This T cell receptor beta chain was identified in a study of shared clonotypes between healthy human individuals. CDR1 is SGHVS and CDR2 is FNYEAQ in the germline V gene. V was trimmed by 5 bases and J by 2 bases, leaving 19 bases between them. The length of the CDR3 is 16 residues. As to this clone: The target antigen is unknown.

Points from the study as a whole: In contrast to clonotypes shared by all four donors, non-shared clonotypes had lower generation probabilities.

Several immunoSEQ plates held equal portions of the genomic DNA taken from each subset. TCRdb's copy holds only in-frame clones and misses some; the assay was immunoSEQ multiplex PCR. This table holds over a million clones, about 84% found once. The clonotype comes from a man aged 18 to 35 in good health. Some clones in this sample may be carry-over from other donors' samples. Sequencing input: memory CD4+ T cells from PBMCs. Described subset: CD45RA-negative fraction. This sequence joins TRBV7-6 and TRBJ2-7, with no clear D. The CDR3 here is CASSSLYSDRAYEQYF. The CDR3 region has the DNA TGTGCCAGCAGCAGCTTATATTCTGATAGAGCCTACGAGCAGTACTTC.